This T cell receptor (beta chain) was obtained from a study of blood T cell repertoires in COVID-19. Study overall: Samples representing acute and convalescent COVID-19 were sourced from the United States, Italy and Spain. T cells, B-cell-depleted T cells, or PBMCs provided the cDNA or gDNA that served as material.

Authors' analysis steps: Reference gene primer amplification yielded estimated nucleated cell counts. Clones were read by immunoSEQ multiplex PCR, and TCRdb kept only the in-frame ones, dropping some. The DNA was the basis for D and trimming; V, J and clone size are from that table. The sample holds 100,000 to 150,000 clones, more than 75% seen once. The J segment lost 1 base and the V segment lost 3 bases, leaving 9 bases of the junction unmatched. The germline V gene has CDR1 SGHRS and CDR2 YFSETQ. The CDR3 loop spans 16 amino acids. This clone was picked up one time. The sequenced sample consisted of peripheral blood. The chain has TRBV5-1 and TRBJ1-2; TRBD1 aligns across 7 bases. This clonotype was obtained from a man aged 50 to 59 with acute or convalescent COVID-19. In DNA, the CDR3 is TGCGCCAGCAGCTCCCTCCTAGGACAGGTTAACTATGGCTACACCTTC. It is translated as CASSSLLGQVNYGYTF.